These T cell receptor beta chains were read from a single sample in a study of neoadjuvant anti-PD-1 for oral cavity cancer. Some clones are missing from TCRdb's copy, which holds only in-frame ones; the method was immunoSEQ multiplex PCR. The data contain around 62,000 clones, roughly 80% of them singletons. Sample: PBMCs, taken before nivolumab (anti-PD-1) treatment. Receptors were obtained from a person aged 35-79 years with oral cavity squamous cell carcinoma. The CDR3 runs from the conserved cysteine through the conserved F or W. Fields, in order: D gene, V gene, J gene, CDR3 protein. A D gene is named only where the DNA matches it firmly.

d_call: TRBD2
v_call: TRBV9
j_call: TRBJ2-5
cdr3_aa: CASSARPGREGETQYF

d_call: TRBD2
v_call: TRBV4-1
j_call: TRBJ2-7
cdr3_aa: CASSQGGTGGPGEQYF

d_call: NA
v_call: TRBV4-1
j_call: TRBJ1-1
cdr3_aa: CASSQVQGVTEAFF

d_call: NA
v_call: TRBV15
j_call: TRBJ2-1
cdr3_aa: CATSRDSLLMRQFF

d_call: NA
v_call: TRBV28
j_call: TRBJ1-5
cdr3_aa: CASSLTGGQNNQPQHF

d_call: NA
v_call: TRBV13
j_call: TRBJ2-4
cdr3_aa: CASSSRGSTGYF

d_call: NA
v_call: TRBV9
j_call: TRBJ2-2
cdr3_aa: CASSVVGATGELFF

d_call: TRBD2
v_call: TRBV5-1
j_call: TRBJ2-1
cdr3_aa: CASSYLAASNEQFF

d_call: TRBD2
v_call: TRBV6-4
j_call: TRBJ2-2
cdr3_aa: CASRKTSANTGELFF

d_call: TRBD2
v_call: TRBV6-5
j_call: TRBJ2-7
cdr3_aa: CASRSAGGGTYEQYF

d_call: NA
v_call: TRBV2
j_call: TRBJ2-7
cdr3_aa: CASSVRASYEQYF

d_call: NA
v_call: TRBV5-6
j_call: TRBJ1-1
cdr3_aa: CASSSPTGSQTEAFF

d_call: NA
v_call: TRBV4-1
j_call: TRBJ1-5
cdr3_aa: CASSQGGTGHINQPQHF

d_call: TRBD2
v_call: TRBV30
j_call: TRBJ2-3
cdr3_aa: CAWRLAGASDTQYF

d_call: NA
v_call: TRBV9
j_call: TRBJ2-1
cdr3_aa: CASSVDLSSEQFF

d_call: NA
v_call: TRBV5-1
j_call: TRBJ1-1
cdr3_aa: CASSSVPRVRNTEAFF